The TCR beta chain described here comes from a study of blood T cell repertoires in COVID-19. Study as a whole: Sites in the United States, Italy and Spain provided acute and convalescent COVID-19 samples. Sample material is recorded as cDNA or gDNA derived from T cells, B-cell-depleted T cells, or PBMCs.

As originally analysed: Amplification of reference gene primers provided the estimated nucleated cell counts. Repertoires were generated with immunoSEQ multiplex PCR, while TCRdb's copy carries only in-frame clones and drops some. V and J calls and clone size are those listed in that table; D and trimming were worked out from the DNA. The table includes roughly 210,000 clones, 88% detected once. V was trimmed by 3 bases and J by 2 bases, leaving 20 bases between them. The CDR3 runs 17 residues. The TCR sequence derives from an older man with acute or convalescent COVID-19. V is TRBV23-1 and J is TRBJ2-7; D is perhaps TRBD1 (6 bases). TRBV23-1 is flagged as an ORF with uncertain function. Sequencing was done on a sample of peripheral blood. The CDR3: CASSQDSNQPRTYEQYF. The CDR3 nucleotides are TGCGCCAGCAGTCAGGACAGCAACCAACCCAGGACCTACGAGCAGTACTTC.